This T cell receptor beta chain was recovered during a study of T-cell reconstitution after alpha-beta-depleted transplantation in children. Germline CDR1 SGHTA, CDR2 FQGNSA. V was pared by 1 base and J by 4 bases, with 11 bases between. There are 14 residues in the CDR3. During its preparation, the TCRbeta library received unique molecular identifiers. TCRdb passed the PCR reads through MiXCR, listing each CDR3 protein once. The sample contains 400,000 to 500,000 distinct CDR3 sequences, approximately 11% of which appear only once. The chain has TRBV7-2 and TRBJ2-7; D gene unclear. The receptor's source is a human donor who donated a stem cell graft to a child with acute myeloid leukemia. The sample was PBMCs from the stem cell graft donor, taken from the stem cell graft. CDR3 sequence reads: CASSLVAQGYEQYF. For the CDR3, the DNA is TGTGCCAGCAGCTTAGTTGCACAAGGATACGAGCAGTACTTC. Based on the CDR3 plus reference TRBV7-2 and TRBJ2-7, the full variable domain is GAGVSQSPSNKVTEKGKDVELRCDPISGHTALYWYRQSLGQGLEFLIYFQGNSAPDKSGLPSDRFSAERTGGSVSTLTIQRTQQEDSAVYLCASSLVAQGYEQYFGPGTRLTVT.